The 14 T cell receptor beta chains below all came from one sample that was sequenced in a study of blood T cells in healthy people across ages. For the second PCR, which ran for about 6 to 11 cycles, a sample-barcoded 5' primer and a J-beta primer mix were used. Using its own MiXCR run on the 5' RACE reads, TCRdb lists one record per CDR3 protein. The repertoire holds fewer than 1,200,000 distinct CDR3 sequences, with 20% to 25% as singletons. A further study also used this sample, focusing on T cells of mothers and their children.

Sequencing was performed on blood. Receptor source: a girl aged 2 to 10 in good health.

J is TRBJ2-1 and V is TRBV4-1; unclear D gene. Germline loops: CDR1 MGHRA, CDR2 YSYEKL. CDR3 length: 15 residues. V was trimmed by 0 bases and J by 4 bases, leaving 10 bases between them. The CDR3 DNA follows: TGCGCCAGCAGCCAAGAGGGTAGGGAATACAATGAGCAGTTCTTC. Its protein product is CASSQEGREYNEQFF.

The V call is TRBV3-1, the J call TRBJ2-5; 9 bases align to TRBD2. The J call may be in error: the DNA end matches TRBJ2-1 better. From germline, CDR1 is LGHDT and CDR2 YNNKEL (reference sequence). The CDR3 contains 17 residues. CDR3 nucleotides: TGTGCCAGCAGCCAAGTTGCGGGGGGGCCATGGGAAAATGAGCAGTTCTTC. Translated, it gives CASSQVAGGPWENEQFF.

Comments on this clonotype: An end of the junction differs from the germline gene, which may be a read error. The chain couples TRBV4-3 to TRBJ2-3; the D is unclear. CDR1 LGHNA and CDR2 YSLEER come from the germline V gene. The CDR3 is 15 residues long. CDR3 region: CASSEDRANTDTQYF. The CDR3, as DNA: TGCGCCAGCAGCGAAGACCGAGCCAACACAGATACGCAGTATTTT.

The rearrangement uses TRBV7-6 and TRBJ2-1, with a possible D match to TRBD2 (5 bases). Germline CDR1 reads SGHVS; CDR2 reads FNYEAQ. V lost 6 bases and J 8 bases, leaving 11 bases between the germline ends. This CDR3 is 12 amino acids long. CDR3 loop: CASSSGIDEQFF. Here the CDR3 DNA reads TGTGCCAGCAGTTCGGGGATCGATGAGCAGTTCTTC.

This chain links TRBV20-1 with TRBJ2-5, with a weak D call TRBD1 (6 bases). Trimming cost V 6 bases and J 1 base, with 12 bases left between them. CDR3 size: 13 residues. The germline V gene encodes CDR1 DFQATT and CDR2 SNEGSKA (reference sequence). CDR3 sequence reads: CSALRGSQETQYF. The CDR3 region has the DNA TGCAGTGCGCTAAGGGGGTCCCAAGAGACCCAGTACTTC.

The chain links TRBV6-2 or TRBV6-3 to TRBJ2-7, with D unresolved. Trimming cost V 1 base and J 2 bases, with 6 bases left between them. The CDR3 is made up of 13 amino acids. CDR1 and CDR2 from the germline V gene are MNHEY and SVGEGT. For the CDR3, the DNA is TGTGCCAGCAGTTACTATAGCACCTACGAGCAGTACTTC. It specifies CASSYYSTYEQYF.

This clonotype was seen a handful of times. A much larger clone lies a single base off, so this may be a read error. This chain joins TRBV7-3 and TRBJ2-1; the D gene could be TRBD1 or TRBD2 (6 bases each). CDR1 is SGHTA, CDR2 FQGTGA, per germline. V lost 4 bases to trimming and J lost 9 bases, with 10 bases between them. CDR3 length: 12 residues. CDR3 sequence: CASSWGRGEQFF. CDR3 in DNA: TGTGCCAGCAGCTGGGGGCGGGGTGAGCAGTTCTTC.

This clonotype appeared a few times. V is TRBV28 and J is TRBJ1-5; D is undetermined. Germline V gives CDR1 MDHEN, CDR2 SYDVKM. The V and J ends lost 4 bases and 1 base respectively, with 11 bases between them. CDR3 length equals 15 residues. The CDR3 region is CASSYMERSNQPQHF. CDR3 in DNA: TGTGCCAGCAGTTATATGGAGAGGAGCAATCAGCCCCAGCATTTT.

This clonotype was detected a few times. The chain joins TRBV9 to TRBJ1-2, with D perhaps TRBD1 (5 bases). Germline V gene sequence: CDR1 SGDLS, CDR2 YYNGEE. There are 13 residues in the CDR3. The V end lost 3 bases, the J end lost 5 bases, and 11 bases lay between the germline ends. The CDR3 protein is CASSAGADYGYTF. In nucleotides, the CDR3 is TGTGCCAGCAGCGCCGGGGCGGATTATGGCTACACCTTC. Looking up the rest from reference TRBV9 and TRBJ1-2 gives the full variable domain: DSGVTQTPKHLITATGQRVTLRCSPRSGDLSVYWYQQSLDQGLQFLIQYYNGEERAKGNILERFSAQQFPDLHSELNLSSLELGDSALYFCASSAGADYGYTFGSGTRLTVV.

This sequence joins TRBV29-1 and TRBJ2-7; 8 nucleotides agree with TRBD2. This CDR3 has 15 residues. V lost 5 bases, J lost 5 bases, and 14 bases stayed unmatched. Germline V gene sequence: CDR1 SQVTM, CDR2 ANQGSEA. The DNA of the CDR3 is TGCAGCGTTTTTACTAGCGGTAGCTTTGTAAACGAGCAGTACTTC. As protein: CSVFTSGSFVNEQYF.

The table lists this clonotype with a few counts. The CDR3 sequence: CASSSQRGTGELFF. CDR3 in DNA: TGTGCCAGCAGCTCCCAGCGGGGTACCGGGGAGCTGTTTTTT. The chain couples TRBV7-2 to TRBJ2-2; 7 nucleotides agree with TRBD2. CDR3 length: 14 residues. Unmatched junction bases numbered 4, after V lost 4 bases and J lost 5 bases. Per germline, CDR1 SGHTA and CDR2 FQGNSA.

This clonotype was seen only a few times. This chain connects TRBV4-2 to TRBJ2-1; D possibly matches TRBD1 or TRBD2 (5 bases each). The CDR3 spans 16 residues. V was pared by 0 bases and J by 3 bases, with 12 bases between. The germline gives CDR1 LGHNA, CDR2 YNFKEQ. The CDR3 spells CASSQDGDGFYNEQFF. For the CDR3, the DNA is TGTGCCAGCAGCCAAGATGGGGACGGATTCTACAATGAGCAGTTCTTC.

V usage is TRBV12-3 or TRBV12-4 and J usage is TRBJ1-1; the D gene is possibly TRBD1 (5 bases). CDR3 length equals 16 residues. Trimming removed 6 bases from V and 0 bases from J, with 17 bases in between. In DNA form, the CDR3 reads TGTGCCAGCAGAGGTGACGGGGCAGATATGAACACTGAAGCTTTCTTT. It is translated as CASRGDGADMNTEAFF.

The rearrangement uses TRBV7-3 and TRBJ2-1, with TRBD2 identical over 9 bases. V shed 1 base and J 5 bases; nucleotides not matched to a gene: 9. Germline-derived CDR1 and CDR2 are SGHTA and FQGTGA. The CDR3 spans 17 residues. CDR3 sequence: CASSLMGLAGTNNEQFF. In nucleotides, the CDR3 is TGTGCCAGCAGCTTAATGGGTCTAGCGGGAACCAACAATGAGCAGTTCTTC. Looking up the rest from reference TRBV7-3 and TRBJ2-1 gives the full variable domain: GAGVSQTPSNKVTEKGKYVELRCDPISGHTALYWYRQSLGQGPEFLIYFQGTGAADDSGLPNDRFFAVRPEGSVSTLKIQRTERGDSAVYLCASSLMGLAGTNNEQFFGPGTRLTVL.